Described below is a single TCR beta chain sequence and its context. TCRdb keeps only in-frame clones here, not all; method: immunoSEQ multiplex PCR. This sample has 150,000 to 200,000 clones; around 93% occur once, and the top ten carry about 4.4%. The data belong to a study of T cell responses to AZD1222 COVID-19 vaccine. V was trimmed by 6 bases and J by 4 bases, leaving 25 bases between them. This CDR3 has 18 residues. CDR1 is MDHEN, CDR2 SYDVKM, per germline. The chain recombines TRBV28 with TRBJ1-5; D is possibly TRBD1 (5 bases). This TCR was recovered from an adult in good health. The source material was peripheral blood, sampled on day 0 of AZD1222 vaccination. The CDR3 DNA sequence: TGTGCCAGCAGCACCACACAGGTCCGGAACAGAACAAATCAGCCCCAGCATTTT. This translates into CASSTTQVRNRTNQPQHF.